Listed here are 23 T cell receptor beta chains from one sample, sequenced in a study of blood T cells in healthy people across ages. PCR was performed a second time for about 7 to 11 cycles using a sample-barcoded 5' primer and a J-beta primer mix. TCRdb reprocessed the 5' RACE reads via MiXCR and lists one record per CDR3 protein. The sample lists almost 800,000 distinct CDR3 sequences, roughly 64% occurring once. The specimen was blood. The source is a man in his thirties or forties in good health.

This sequence joins TRBV4-2 and TRBJ2-7; weak D call: TRBD2 (7 bases). CDR1 LGHNA and CDR2 YNFKEQ come from the germline V gene. V lost 0 bases and J 2 bases, leaving 14 bases between the germline ends. The CDR3 contains 16 residues. CDR3 sequence reads: CASSQETSGDTYEQYF. DNA of the CDR3: TGTGCCAGCAGCCAAGAAACGAGCGGGGACACCTACGAGCAGTACTTC.

This clonotype turned up a few times. The chain uses TRBV12-3 or TRBV12-4 and TRBJ2-7, with 7 bases aligning to TRBD1. V was clipped by 4 bases and J by 5 bases; unmatched bases: 8. This CDR3 has 14 amino acids. The CDR3 sequence is CASSSQTGRDEQYF. The CDR3 nucleotides read TGTGCCAGCAGTTCCCAGACAGGGCGCGACGAGCAGTACTTC.

This sequence joins TRBV20-1 and TRBJ2-7; 7 bases agree with TRBD1. V lost 3 bases to trimming and J lost 3 bases; unmatched junction nucleotides: 5. The CDR3 extends over 13 amino acids. CDR1 is DFQATT, CDR2 SNEGSKA, per germline (reference sequence). CDR3 coding DNA: TGCAGTGCTAGGCTTACAGGGGTCTACGAGCAGTACTTC. Encoded protein: CSARLTGVYEQYF.

V usage is TRBV28 and J usage is TRBJ1-6, with 8 bases identical to TRBD1. The germline V gene encodes CDR1 MDHEN and CDR2 SYDVKM. V was clipped by 5 bases and J by 1 base; unmatched bases: 10. The CDR3 spans 18 residues. The CDR3: CASSTAQGQGSYNSPLHF. Written as DNA, the CDR3 is TGTGCCAGCAGTACTGCCCAAGGACAGGGATCCTATAATTCACCCCTCCACTTT.

This chain joins TRBV7-9 and TRBJ2-7; maybe TRBD2 (6 bases). The V gene's germline CDR1 is SEHNR and CDR2 FQNEAQ (reference sequence). The CDR3 loop spans 14 amino acids. V was clipped by 1 base and J by 4 bases, with 11 bases between them. The CDR3 sequence is CASSLGGELYEQYF. The DNA for the CDR3 is TGTGCCAGCAGCTTAGGCGGGGAGCTATACGAGCAGTACTTC.

V gene TRBV4-3 combines with J gene TRBJ2-4; a possible D gene is TRBD2 (5 bases). V lost 0 bases, J lost 0 bases, and 9 bases lay in between. Germline V gene data show CDR1 as LGHNA and CDR2 as YSLEER. CDR3 length equals 16 residues. Written as DNA, the CDR3 is TGCGCCAGCAGCCAAGAGCGGGCCCTAGCCAAAAACATTCAGTACTTC. Translated: CASSQERALAKNIQYF.

This rearrangement joins TRBV6-6 to TRBJ2-7; D perhaps matches TRBD2 (6 bases). The CDR3 extends over 15 amino acids. V dropped 0 bases and J dropped 5 bases, with 14 bases sitting between them. Looked up from germline, CDR1 is MNHNY and CDR2 is SVGAGI (reference sequence). The CDR3 protein is CASSYSMGGPNEQYF. As DNA, the CDR3 is TGTGCCAGCAGTTACTCGATGGGGGGACCGAACGAGCAGTACTTC.

CDR3 DNA sequence: TGCGCCAGCAGCTTACGGGAGTTAAGTCATGAGCAGTTCTTC. Translated: CASSLRELSHEQFF. The chain links TRBV5-1 to TRBJ2-1, with D possibly being TRBD2 (6 bases). The length of the CDR3 is 14 residues. Trimming took off 2 bases at V and 8 bases at J, with 14 bases between the two ends. CDR1 is SGHRS, CDR2 YFSETQ, per germline.

This chain joins TRBV20-1 and TRBJ2-7; TRBD1 agrees at 7 bases. Germline V gene sequence: CDR1 DFQATT, CDR2 SNEGSKA (reference sequence). CDR3 length equals 13 residues. The ends lost 6 bases at V and 4 bases at J; junction bases unmatched: 9. CDR3 sequence: CSAEGQVLYEQYF. DNA for the CDR3: TGCAGTGCCGAAGGACAGGTATTGTACGAGCAGTACTTC.

Turning to this clonotype: Germline is not matched at one junction end, which may reflect a read error. Here the CDR3 reads CASSPSSYSEQFF. CDR3 DNA sequence: TGTGCCAGCAGCCCCTCTAGCTACAGTGAGCAGTTCTTC. The gene calls are TRBV13 and TRBJ2-1; D possibly corresponds to TRBD2 (5 bases). This CDR3 region has 13 residues. Per the germline V gene, CDR1 is PRHDT and CDR2 is FYEKMQ (reference sequence).

V and J are TRBV7-9 and TRBJ1-1; 7 bases fit TRBD1. The germline gives CDR1 SEHNR, CDR2 FQNEAQ (reference sequence). Trimming cost V 8 bases and J 2 bases; bases outside gene matches: 8. The CDR3 covers 14 residues. The CDR3 here is CASYEGTANTEAFF. The CDR3 DNA reads as TGTGCCAGCTACGAGGGGACAGCTAACACTGAAGCTTTCTTT. Full variable domain (rest looked up from reference TRBV7-9 and TRBJ1-1): DTGVSQNPRHKITKRGQNVTFRCDPISEHNRLYWYRQTLGQGPEFLTYFQNEAQLEKSRLLSDRFSAERPKGSFSTLEIQRTEQGDSAMYLCASYEGTANTEAFFGQGTRLTVV.

This chain links TRBV27 with TRBJ2-7, with unresolved D. This CDR3 is 17 amino acids long. V was shortened by 9 bases and J by 4 bases, with 28 bases between the two germline ends. Germline V gene lookup returns CDR1 MNHEY and CDR2 SMNVEV (reference sequence). CDR3 DNA sequence: TGTGCCAGGGTTTGCCGACCACAAGGGTCCCCCCTTTACGAGCAGTACTTC. Translated: CARVCRPQGSPLYEQYF.

The V gene is TRBV20-1, the J gene TRBJ2-5; no clear D gene. This CDR3 spans 14 amino acids. The germline V and J ends were trimmed by 4 bases and 0 bases, with 12 bases remaining between them. Germline V gives CDR1 DFQATT, CDR2 SNEGSKA (reference sequence). CDR3 in amino acids: CSATRGYYQETQYF. The DNA of the CDR3 is TGCAGTGCTACCCGTGGCTACTACCAAGAGACCCAGTACTTC.

The chain has TRBV20-1 and TRBJ2-5, with D perhaps TRBD1 (6 bases). Trimming stripped 6 bases from V and 2 bases from J, with 13 bases between. This CDR3 region has 13 residues. CDR1 is DFQATT, CDR2 SNEGSKA, per germline (reference sequence). CDR3 bases: TGCAGTGCGGCCGGGACACCTCAAGAGACCCAGTACTTC. Translated, it gives CSAAGTPQETQYF.

The chain employs TRBV6-6 and TRBJ2-1, with TRBD1 as a possible D gene (6 bases). V lost 10 bases to trimming and J lost 2 bases, with 15 bases between them. Germline assignment: CDR1 MNHNY and CDR2 SVGAGI (reference sequence). The CDR3 is made up of 14 amino acids. The CDR3 region has the DNA TGTGCCACCAACAGGGACGAGACCTACAATGAGCAGTTCTTC. The encoded protein is CATNRDETYNEQFF.

The chain employs TRBV20-1 and TRBJ2-7; either TRBD1 or TRBD2 may fit D (5 bases each). Trimming pared 2 bases from V and 3 bases from J, leaving 14 bases between. This CDR3 is 14 amino acids long. Germline V CDR1 and CDR2: DFQATT, SNEGSKA (reference sequence). The CDR3 reads CSARNGARGYEQYF. CDR3 nucleotides: TGCAGTGCTAGAAACGGGGCAAGGGGCTACGAGCAGTACTTC.

A few counts support this clonotype. The chain links TRBV20-1 to TRBJ2-1, with 11 positions matching TRBD1. The germline V gene has CDR1 DFQATT and CDR2 SNEGSKA (reference sequence). V shed 6 bases, J shed 6 bases, and the junction held 4 bases outside the gene matches. CDR3 length: 13 residues. CDR3 loop: CSAEGQGVNEQFF. The CDR3 nucleotides are TGCAGTGCCGAGGGACAGGGGGTCAATGAGCAGTTCTTC.

The chain links TRBV20-1 to TRBJ1-5, with a weak D call TRBD1 (5 bases). Per germline, CDR1 DFQATT and CDR2 SNEGSKA (reference sequence). This CDR3 has 16 amino acids. V lost 3 bases and J lost 5, with 20 bases in between. The CDR3 is CSAREGRDGWDQPQHF. CDR3 coding DNA: TGCAGTGCTAGGGAAGGCAGGGACGGTTGGGATCAGCCCCAGCATTTT.

The genes are TRBV12-3 or TRBV12-4 and TRBJ2-3; no firm D call. This CDR3 comprises 14 residues. Trimming left V 7 bases short and J 0 bases short, with 11 bases between. The DNA of the CDR3 is TGTGCCAGCAAGGGTACTCTCAGCACAGATACGCAGTATTTT. This gives the protein CASKGTLSTDTQYF.

The chain is built from TRBV3-1 and TRBJ2-5; D remains unclear. The CDR3 is 14 amino acids. V shed 3 bases and J shed 5 bases, with 13 bases lying between them. The germline CDR1 and CDR2 sequences are LGHDT and YNNKEL (reference sequence). The CDR3: CASSQSTFGETQYF. The CDR3 nucleotides are TGTGCCAGCAGCCAGAGCACATTCGGGGAGACCCAGTACTTC.

The gene calls are TRBV7-2 and TRBJ2-3; 8 nucleotides line up with TRBD2. The ends lost 1 base at V and 8 bases at J; junction bases unmatched: 8. Germline CDR1 is SGHTA and CDR2 is FQGNSA. CDR3 length: 15 residues. CDR3 protein: CASSLVAGSGGTQYF. In DNA, the CDR3 is TGTGCCAGCAGCTTAGTAGCGGGGTCCGGCGGTACGCAGTATTTT.

J is TRBJ2-1 and V is TRBV20-1, with TRBD2 as a possible D gene (7 bases). V gave up 4 bases and J gave up 13 bases, with 17 bases separating them. The CDR3 is made up of 12 amino acids. Per germline, CDR1 DFQATT and CDR2 SNEGSKA (reference sequence). CDR3 region: CSATTGRETQFF. CDR3 in DNA: TGCAGTGCTACTACAGGGAGGGAGACCCAGTTCTTC.

V is TRBV6-5 and J is TRBJ1-1; TRBD1 is a possible D gene (5 bases). The CDR3 spans 14 residues. V was pared by 2 bases and J by 5 bases, with 12 bases between. CDR1 is MNHEY and CDR2 is SVGAGI in the germline V gene. The CDR3 DNA is TGTGCCAGCAGTTACGAGTCGGGACGGACTGAAGCTTTCTTT. Amino acids: CASSYESGRTEAFF.